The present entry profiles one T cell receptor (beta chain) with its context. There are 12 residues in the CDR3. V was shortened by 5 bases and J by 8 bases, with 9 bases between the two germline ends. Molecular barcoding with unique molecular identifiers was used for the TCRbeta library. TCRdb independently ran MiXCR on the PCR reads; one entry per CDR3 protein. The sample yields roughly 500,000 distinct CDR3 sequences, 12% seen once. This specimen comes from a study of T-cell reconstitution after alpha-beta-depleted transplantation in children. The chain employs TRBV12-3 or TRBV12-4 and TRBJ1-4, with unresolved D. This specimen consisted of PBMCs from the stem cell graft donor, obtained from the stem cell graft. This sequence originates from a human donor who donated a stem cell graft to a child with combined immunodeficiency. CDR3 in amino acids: CASSRRTEKLFF. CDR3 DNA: TGTGCCAGCAGTAGAAGGACCGAAAAACTGTTTTTT.